The TCR beta chain under discussion was sequenced for a study of blood T cell repertoires in COVID-19. J gave up 2 bases and V 6 bases, and 7 bases lay outside the gene matches. The CDR3 totals 15 residues. CDR1 MNHEY and CDR2 SMNVEV come from the germline V gene (reference sequence). Here immunoSEQ multiplex PCR was the method, and the copy in TCRdb shows in-frame clones only, minus some. The repertoire holds 150,000 to 200,000 clones, with 80% to 90% as singletons. Residents of 24 US areas, aged 18 to 89 years, made up the participants. Self-reported history from a screening survey and questionnaire set each donor's cohort. Donors in Cohort 3 who had recovered were those with two negative PCRs, healthcare professional clearance, or resolution of their symptoms.

The sequence was collected from a woman aged 18-29 years who had recovered from COVID-19. V and J are TRBV27 and TRBJ2-3; 8 nucleotides match TRBD1. The sequenced sample consisted of PBMCs or T cells enriched from blood (not recorded which). For the CDR3, the DNA is TGTGCCAGCAGACAGGGGGAGTACAACACAGATACGCAGTATTTT. Its translation: CASRQGEYNTDTQYF.